A selection of T cell receptor beta chains follows, all from one sample in a study of spatial heterogeneity in lung cancer. TCRdb fed the 5' RACE reads into MiXCR, producing one record per CDR3 protein. Of approximately 52,000 distinct CDR3 sequences in the sample, about 5.8% were seen once. The sequenced sample was PBMCs, obtained at surgery. These receptors were collected from a male donor with early-stage non-small cell lung cancer. Each CDR3 is given with its conserved first and last residue. A D gene is named only where the DNA matches it firmly. Only some rows state a clone size, as once, few, many or a class for expanded clones.

size: many; V: TRBV7-9; D: .; J: TRBJ2-3; CDR3: CASSLAGALRTDTQYF; DNA: TGTGCCAGCAGCTTAGCAGGGGCCCTTCGCACAGATACGCAGTATTTT
size: many; V: TRBV5-1; D: TRBD1; J: TRBJ2-2; CDR3: CASSFGQGARTGELFF; DNA: TGCGCCAGCAGCTTTGGACAGGGGGCGCGTACCGGGGAGCTGTTTTTT
size: many; V: TRBV7-2; D: TRBD1; J: TRBJ1-1; CDR3: CASSQGAKRAFF; DNA: TGTGCCAGCAGCCAGGGGGCTAAAAGGGCTTTCTTT
size: many; V: TRBV9; D: TRBD2; J: TRBJ2-6; CDR3: CASSVGVSGSAGANVLTF; DNA: TGTGCCAGCAGCGTAGGGGTTAGCGGGAGTGCTGGGGCCAACGTCCTGACTTTC
size: few; V: TRBV20-1; D: .; J: TRBJ1-1; CDR3: CSARHGTEAFF; DNA: TGCAGTGCTAGACATGGGACTGAAGCTTTCTTT
size: .; V: TRBV3-1; D: .; J: TRBJ2-2; CDR3: CAISQGSGFTGELFF; DNA: TGTGCCATCAGCCAAGGGTCAGGGTTCACCGGGGAGCTGTTTTTC
size: many; V: TRBV6-2/TRBV6-3; D: .; J: TRBJ1-5; CDR3: CASGVLRDQPQHF; DNA: TGTGCCAGCGGGGTCCTAAGGGATCAGCCCCAGCATTTT
size: many; V: TRBV6-6; D: .; J: TRBJ2-7; CDR3: CASSHGNEQYF; DNA: TGTGCCAGCAGCCATGGAAACGAGCAGTACTTC
size: many; V: TRBV3-1; D: .; J: TRBJ2-3; CDR3: CASSLGPGSTDTQYF; DNA: TGTGCCAGCAGCCTAGGCCCGGGGAGCACAGATACGCAGTATTTT
size: many; V: TRBV5-1; D: .; J: TRBJ2-5; CDR3: CASSLGQAVETQYF; DNA: TGCGCCAGCAGCTTGGGACAGGCTGTGGAGACCCAGTACTTC
size: many; V: TRBV6-5; D: .; J: TRBJ2-3; CDR3: CASGAITDTQYF; DNA: TGTGCCAGCGGAGCTATCACAGATACGCAGTATTTT
size: few; V: TRBV11-3; D: TRBD2; J: TRBJ2-1; CDR3: CASSLVLAGVDEQFF; DNA: TGTGCCAGCAGCTTAGTACTAGCGGGAGTGGATGAGCAGTTCTTC
size: many; V: TRBV11-3; D: TRBD2; J: TRBJ2-7; CDR3: CASSFGASGLYEQYF; DNA: TGTGCCAGCAGCTTTGGGGCTAGCGGGCTCTACGAGCAGTACTTC
size: many; V: TRBV7-8; D: TRBD2; J: TRBJ2-5; CDR3: CASSNGLAGGETQYF; DNA: TGTGCCAGCAGCAATGGACTAGCGGGAGGGGAGACCCAGTACTTC
size: many; V: TRBV2; D: .; J: TRBJ2-7; CDR3: CASRDWGSYEQYF; DNA: TGTGCCAGCAGGGACTGGGGATCCTACGAGCAGTACTTC
size: many; V: TRBV24-1; D: .; J: TRBJ2-7; CDR3: CATSGSPGHDHHEQYF; DNA: TGTGCCACCAGTGGCTCACCGGGACACGATCACCACGAGCAGTACTTC
size: few; V: TRBV4-1; D: .; J: TRBJ1-2; CDR3: CASSRMGQPGGYTF; DNA: TGCGCCAGCAGCCGTATGGGACAACCGGGCGGCTACACCTTC